This is a list of T cell receptor beta chains from one sample in a study of patients and donors after allogeneic stem cell transplantation. TCRdb analysed the RT-PCR reads with MiXCR anew, one entry per CDR3 protein. The table records more than 850,000 distinct CDR3 sequences, over 15% of them present only once. Sequencing used blood, either unsorted or a sorted T cell fraction (not recorded which). The receptor source for this set is a human donor who was either an allogeneic HSCT recipient or a stem cell or donor lymphocyte infusion donor (not recorded which). It is not recorded whose cells these are; they may come from a transplant donor. Each CDR3 is given with its conserved first and last residue. Fields, in order: CDR3 length, V gene, J gene, D gene, clone size, CDR3 protein, CDR3 DNA. The D gene is left open where the match is weak. Expanded clones get a size class; other rows say once, few or many, or leave the size out.

16	TRBV4-2	TRBJ2-3	NA	few	CASSQDSATQTDTQYF	TGTGCCAGCAGCCAAGATTCCGCCACTCAAACAGATACGCAGTATTTT
14	TRBV5-1	TRBJ2-3	NA	few	CASSPRYGSDTQYF	TGCGCCAGCAGCCCCCGCTATGGGTCAGATACGCAGTATTTT
13	TRBV30	TRBJ2-7	NA	few	CAWSVPPTYEQYF	TGTGCCTGGAGTGTACCGCCAACCTACGAGCAGTACTTC
15	TRBV9	TRBJ2-5	NA	NA	CASSVATGAQETQYF	TGTGCCAGCAGCGTAGCTACGGGTGCCCAAGAGACCCAGTACTTC
13	TRBV18	TRBJ2-5	NA	few	CASSTTYQETQYF	TGTGCCAGCTCAACCACTTACCAAGAGACCCAGTACTTC
16	TRBV5-6	TRBJ1-2	TRBD1	few	CASSLSQRDSHYGYTF	TGTGCCAGCAGCTTAAGTCAGAGGGACAGCCACTATGGCTACACCTTC
15	TRBV7-3	TRBJ2-5	NA	NA	CASSPAGGPWETQYF	TGTGCCAGCAGCCCCGCCGGAGGGCCTTGGGAGACCCAGTACTTC
14	TRBV3-1	TRBJ2-2	NA	NA	CASSQVGATGELFF	TGTGCCAGCAGCCAAGTGGGTGCCACCGGGGAGCTGTTTTTT
14	TRBV29-1	TRBJ1-2	NA	few	CSVEDLGGTGGTTF	TGCAGCGTTGAAGATCTTGGGGGGACGGGGGGGACCACCTTC
14	TRBV6-5	TRBJ2-5	NA	many	CASSYSTGRETQYF	TGTGCCAGCAGTTACTCGACAGGGAGGGAGACCCAGTACTTC
13	TRBV20-1	TRBJ2-7	TRBD2	few	CSADTGGAYEQYF	TGCAGTGCCGATACCGGGGGGGCCTACGAGCAGTACTTC
14	TRBV7-9	TRBJ2-1	NA	few	CATSQRETTPEQFF	TGTGCCACCTCCCAGCGAGAGACCACTCCAGAGCAGTTCTTC
18	TRBV4-3	TRBJ1-5	NA	few	CASSQEARLQGGNQPQHF	TGCGCCAGCAGCCAAGAAGCACGTTTACAGGGTGGAAATCAGCCCCAGCATTTT
16	TRBV4-3	TRBJ2-2	TRBD2	many	CASSQDWTRNTGELFF	TGCGCCAGCAGCCAAGACTGGACTAGGAACACCGGGGAGCTGTTTTTT
15	TRBV6-1	TRBJ1-6	TRBD1	few	CASTSNRGDLSPLHF	TGTGCCAGCACTTCAAACAGGGGCGACCTTTCACCCCTCCACTTT
14	TRBV3-1	TRBJ2-7	TRBD1	few	CASSQGAGGDEQYF	TGTGCCAGCAGCCAAGGTGCAGGGGGCGACGAGCAGTACTTC
14	TRBV20-1	TRBJ2-3	TRBD2	few	CSSERGGLTDTQYF	TGCAGTTCGGAGCGGGGGGGCCTCACAGATACGCAGTATTTT
15	TRBV7-2	TRBJ2-5	NA	NA	CASSLSWPGTETQYF	TGTGCCAGCAGCTTATCCTGGCCGGGAACCGAGACCCAGTACTTC
16	TRBV3-1	TRBJ1-5	NA	NA	CASSQGPAGSGQPQHF	TGTGCCAGCAGCCAAGGTCCCGCAGGCTCCGGGCAGCCCCAGCATTTT
20	TRBV5-1	TRBJ2-3	TRBD2	many	CASSLRGLAGLPRGTDTQYF	TGCGCCAGCAGCTTGAGGGGACTAGCGGGACTTCCTAGGGGCACAGATACGCAGTATTTT
13	TRBV2	TRBJ1-1	NA	NA	CASTSSGAGEAFF	TGTGCCAGCACTTCATCAGGGGCGGGTGAAGCTTTCTTT
17	TRBV2	TRBJ2-1	TRBD2	few	CASNRLTSGITYNEQFF	TGTGCCAGCAACAGGCTGACTAGCGGGATCACCTACAATGAGCAGTTCTTC
18	TRBV15	TRBJ1-5	NA	few	CATSGVLGIMEGNQPQHF	TGTGCCACCAGCGGGGTTCTTGGGATCATGGAAGGCAATCAGCCCCAGCATTTT
17	TRBV7-9	TRBJ2-1	NA	few	CASSLPPRRRSYNEQFF	TGTGCCAGCAGCTTACCTCCCCGCCGTCGCTCCTACAATGAGCAGTTCTTC
14	TRBV12-3/TRBV12-4	TRBJ1-5	NA	few	CASSGGWSNQPQHF	TGTGCCAGCAGTGGGGGCTGGAGCAATCAGCCCCAGCATTTT
16	TRBV6-2/TRBV6-3	TRBJ2-7	NA	NA	CASSPHKTGVNDEQYF	TGTGCCAGCAGTCCCCATAAGACCGGGGTCAACGACGAGCAGTACTTC
17	TRBV3-1	TRBJ2-2	NA	few	CASSQDRQTPNTGELFF	TGTGCCAGCAGCCAAGATCGACAGACCCCGAACACCGGGGAGCTGTTTTTT
15	TRBV29-1	TRBJ2-1	TRBD2	few	CSVVLAGGLHNEQFF	TGCAGCGTTGTCCTAGCGGGAGGGCTACACAATGAGCAGTTCTTC
14	TRBV28	TRBJ2-5	NA	NA	CASSPDSGGETQYF	TGTGCCAGCAGTCCGGACTCTGGAGGAGAGACCCAGTACTTC
17	TRBV5-1	TRBJ2-1	NA	NA	CASSLAAAPGTYNEQFF	TGCGCCAGCAGCTTGGCCGCAGCGCCGGGAACTTACAATGAGCAGTTCTTC
13	TRBV5-1	TRBJ2-7	NA	many	CASSLATSYEQYF	TGTGCCAGCAGCTTAGCTACCTCCTACGAGCAGTACTTC
10	TRBV7-9	TRBJ1-2	NA	NA	CASSPEGYTF	TGTGCCAGCAGTCCAGAAGGCTACACCTTC
18	TRBV11-2	TRBJ2-4	NA	NA	CASSLLAWRRLAKNIQYF	TGTGCCAGCAGCCTCCTGGCCTGGAGGAGGCTAGCCAAAAACATTCAGTACTTC
12	TRBV29-1	TRBJ1-4	TRBD1	few	CSVLTGAEKLFF	TGCAGCGTTCTCACAGGGGCCGAAAAACTGTTTTTT
15	TRBV12-3/TRBV12-4	TRBJ2-1	TRBD2	NA	CASSERGVSYNEQFF	TGTGCCAGCAGTGAGCGGGGGGTCTCCTACAATGAGCAGTTCTTC
17	TRBV6-2/TRBV6-3	TRBJ1-1	NA	NA	CASSYIPGTGREWEAFF	TGTGCCAGCAGTTACATACCAGGAACCGGACGGGAATGGGAAGCTTTCTTT
14	TRBV20-1	TRBJ2-1	NA	NA	CSARDRRVSNEQFF	TGCAGTGCCAGGGACCGGCGGGTTTCCAATGAGCAGTTCTTC
17	TRBV5-1	TRBJ2-7	TRBD1	NA	CASSPFPGTGEVGEQYF	TGCGCCAGCAGTCCTTTTCCCGGGACAGGGGAGGTCGGCGAGCAGTACTTC
14	TRBV5-1	TRBJ2-7	NA	NA	CASSLEGTSDEQYF	TGCGCCAGCAGCTTGGAAGGGACGTCGGACGAGCAGTACTTC
11	TRBV6-2/TRBV6-3	TRBJ2-7	NA	many	CASSYFYEQYF	TGTGCCAGCAGTTACTTTTACGAGCAGTACTTC
16	TRBV6-5	TRBJ2-5	TRBD2	NA	CASSYSTSGGQETQYF	TGTGCCAGCAGTTATTCGACTAGCGGGGGCCAAGAGACCCAGTACTTC
15	TRBV18	TRBJ2-2	TRBD2	few	CASSPGGGASGELFF	TGTGCCAGCTCACCCGGCGGGGGGGCCAGCGGGGAGCTGTTTTTT
15	TRBV29-1	TRBJ2-1	NA	many	CSVEPDSRARNEQFF	TGCAGCGTTGAACCAGACTCCCGTGCGAGGAATGAGCAGTTCTTC
17	TRBV7-6	TRBJ2-2	TRBD2	few	CASSLASGGAGTGELFF	TGTGCCAGCAGCTTAGCCAGCGGGGGGGCCGGAACCGGGGAGCTGTTTTTT
15	TRBV29-1	TRBJ1-4	TRBD1	NA	CSVGRTGAENEKLFF	TGCAGCGTTGGAAGGACAGGGGCTGAAAATGAAAAACTGTTTTTT
14	TRBV4-3	TRBJ1-5	NA	NA	CAKTGNRSNQPQHF	TGCGCCAAAACCGGGAATCGTAGCAATCAGCCCCAGCATTTT
15	TRBV12-3/TRBV12-4	TRBJ2-3	TRBD1	NA	CASSPQGARTDTQYF	TGTGCCAGCAGTCCCCAGGGGGCGCGCACAGATACGCAGTATTTT
14	TRBV24-1	TRBJ2-7	TRBD2	NA	CATSQAGGPYEQYF	TGTGCCACCAGTCAGGCGGGAGGACCCTACGAGCAGTACTTC
14	TRBV12-3/TRBV12-4	TRBJ1-4	NA	many	CASSPGVTNEKLFF	TGTGCCAGCAGCCCAGGGGTAACTAATGAAAAACTGTTTTTT
16	TRBV9	TRBJ2-3	TRBD1	once	CASSVTGTVLTDTQYF	TGTGCCAGCAGCGTAACCGGGACAGTTCTCACAGATACGCAGTATTTT
12	TRBV19	TRBJ1-1	NA	few	CASRETGGEAFF	TGTGCCAGTCGTGAGACCGGGGGAGAGGCTTTCTTT
13	TRBV6-5	TRBJ2-2	NA	NA	CASSSSGSGELFF	TGTGCCAGCAGTTCAAGTGGGTCCGGGGAGCTGTTTTTT
14	TRBV9	TRBJ2-7	NA	many	CASSVMGGNYEQYF	TGTGCCAGCAGCGTAATGGGCGGGAACTACGAGCAGTACTTC
14	TRBV2	TRBJ2-7	TRBD2	few	CASSGASGSYEQYF	TGTGCCAGCAGTGGGGCTAGCGGGAGCTACGAGCAGTACTTC
13	TRBV12-5	TRBJ1-5	NA	NA	CASGTRARQPQHF	TGTGCTAGTGGTACCCGGGCACGACAGCCCCAGCATTTT
11	TRBV5-1	TRBJ2-7	NA	many	CASSWDNEQYF	TGCGCCAGCAGCTGGGACAACGAGCAGTACTTC
14	TRBV12-3/TRBV12-4	TRBJ1-1	TRBD1	many	CASSQDRAPTEAFF	TGTGCCAGCAGCCAGGACAGGGCGCCCACTGAAGCTTTCTTT
16	TRBV28	TRBJ1-1	NA	NA	CASSPLDRRGNTEAFF	TGTGCCAGCAGTCCCCTCGACAGACGAGGGAACACTGAAGCTTTCTTT